Listed here is a single TCR beta chain. No antigen is known for it. The observed sequence ends 3 residues before the CDR3 terminus, with the missing tail filled in from the germline J gene. The V and J ends lost 3 bases and 3 bases, in that order; junction bases with no gene match: 4. This CDR3 is 13 amino acids long. The V gene's germline CDR1 is DFQATT and CDR2 SNEGSKA (reference sequence). These data belong to a study of T cells in women clearing cervical HPV infection. Study context: Case blood drawn at lesion detection; control blood after infection cleared. The study's findings and limits: Combining TCR richness with V gene abundances gave roughly 0.8 AUC. CIN3+ cases had significantly higher TCR repertoire richness than controls, but evenness did not differ.

Genomic DNA, averaging approximately 1,200 ng per sample, yielded TCR beta CDR3 via immunoSEQ. Sequencing was performed with immunoSEQ multiplex PCR; in TCRdb, only in-frame clones are kept and a portion is missing. The data include tens of thousands of clones; the top ten clones carry roughly a third. The sequenced sample was blood buffy coat. The origin of this receptor is a woman aged 18 to 69 with a cervical HPV16 infection that either progressed to CIN3+ or cleared (not recorded which). The chain employs TRBV20-1 and TRBJ2-7, with 8 bases lining up with TRBD1. This CDR3 is CSASPGQVYEQYF. The CDR3 bases that were read are TGCAGTGCTAGTCCGGGACAGGTCTACGAG.